The 30 T cell receptor beta chains below were found in one sample sequenced in a study of regulatory T cells in long-lasting Graves disease. Building the TCR beta libraries relied on iRepertoire HTBI primers, and CDR3 regions underwent Arm-PCR. TCRdb called the multiplex PCR reads again in MiXCR, with one record for every CDR3 protein. The data show a few hundred thousand distinct CDR3 sequences, with 20% to 25% seen just once and 11% to 15% held by the top ten. Time point meaning: newly diagnosed GD, antithyroid drugs for less than 3 months. Construction of the TCR library relied on RNA isolated from PBMCs. The specimen was peripheral blood mononuclear cells (PBMCs), collected at new diagnosis, from a patient treated with antithyroid drugs. The receptors come from a female donor with Graves disease.

This clonotype was counted ten times or more. V usage is TRBV30 and J usage is TRBJ1-6; 9 positions agree with TRBD1. This CDR3 is 14 amino acids long. Germline V gives CDR1 GTSNPN, CDR2 SVGIG (reference sequence). The J segment lost 6 bases and the V segment lost 5 bases, leaving 5 bases of the junction unmatched. The CDR3 loop is CAWARDRANSPLHF. In nucleotides, the CDR3 is TGTGCCTGGGCCCGGGACAGGGCTAATTCACCCCTCCACTTT. The entire variable domain, with the rest obtained from reference TRBV30 and TRBJ1-6, is as follows: SQTIHQWPATLVQPVGSPLSLECTVEGTSNPNLYWYRQAAGRGLQLLFYSVGIGQISSEVPQNLSASRPQDRQFILSSKKLLLSDSGFYLCAWARDRANSPLHFGNGTRLTVT.

This clonotype has more than one count but fewer than ten. The V call is TRBV6-1, the J call TRBJ2-5, with D possibly matching TRBD1 (6 bases). The germline CDR1 and CDR2 sequences are MNHNS and SASEGT. The CDR3 spans 13 residues. V was clipped by 7 bases and J by 2 bases, with 11 bases between them. CDR3 sequence reads: CASIRGDQETQYF. The DNA for the CDR3 is TGTGCCAGCATCAGGGGAGATCAAGAGACCCAGTACTTC.

In its sample, this clonotype was seen many times. The rearrangement links TRBV6-1 to TRBJ2-3; TRBD2 aligns across 9 bases. The CDR3 covers 13 residues. J was trimmed by 7 bases and V by 5 bases; bases with no gene match: 4. Germline V gene sequence: CDR1 MNHNS, CDR2 SASEGT. The CDR3 DNA reads as TGTGCCAGCAGTAGCGGGGGGACCCATACGCAGTATTTT. This encodes CASSSGGTHTQYF.

Worth noting for this clonotype: Given a far larger clone just one base away, this is likely a sequencing read error. This rearrangement joins TRBV28 to TRBJ2-5; D call uncertain. This CDR3 comprises 14 residues. CDR1 and CDR2 from the germline V gene are MDHEN and SYDVKM. The CDR3: CASSLQDYNNEQSF. The CDR3 region has the DNA TGTGCCAGCAGTTTACAGGATTATAACAATGAGCAGTCCTTC.

About this clonotype itself: This likely reflects a read error, since a far larger clone is one base away. The V call is TRBV5-1, the J call TRBJ2-7; 10 positions match TRBD2. The V and J ends lost 4 bases and 7 bases, in that order; junction bases with no gene match: 11. CDR1 is SGHRS, CDR2 YFSETQ, per germline. The CDR3 totals 15 residues. CDR3 coding DNA: TGCGCCAGCAGCCCCTCGACTAGCGGGCGAAATGAGCAGTACTTC. Its protein is CASSPSTSGRNEQYF.

Ten or more counts support this clonotype. This chain joins TRBV6-1 and TRBJ1-5, with TRBD1 as a possible D gene (5 bases). Trimming took 8 bases from V and 2 from J, leaving 7 bases between them. The CDR3 contains 12 residues. CDR1 and CDR2 from the germline V gene are MNHNS and SASEGT. The CDR3: CASRGGNQPQHF. In DNA, the CDR3 is TGTGCCAGCCGGGGGGGCAATCAGCCCCAGCATTTT.

CDR3 sequence reads: CASSYPGQGSGNTIYF. The CDR3 DNA reads TGCGCCAGCAGCTACCCGGGACAGGGCTCTGGAAACACCATATATTTT. The rearrangement joins TRBV4-1 to TRBJ1-3; 9 nucleotides match TRBD1. This CDR3 has 16 residues. CDR1 and CDR2 from the germline V gene are MGHRA and YSYEKL. Trimming cost V 5 bases and J 0 bases; bases outside gene matches: 5.

This clonotype was seen repeatedly, ten times or more. J is TRBJ2-5 and V is TRBV6-5; D gene uncertain. This CDR3 spans 16 amino acids. The germline V gene encodes CDR1 MNHEY and CDR2 SVGAGI. The ends were cut back, 3 bases at V and 1 base at J, with 15 bases in the middle. The CDR3 region is CASSYRHLGRQETQYF. The CDR3 coding sequence is TGTGCCAGCAGTTATCGGCATCTTGGCCGCCAAGAGACCCAGTACTTC.

In the case of this clonotype: This clone may be a read error of a much larger clone one base away. V is TRBV6-2 or TRBV6-3 and J is TRBJ1-5, with D tentatively TRBD1 (6 bases). With 7 bases removed from V and 9 bases from J, the gap between germline ends came to 19 bases. Germline values: CDR1 MNHEY, CDR2 SVGEGT. CDR3 length: 14 amino acids. The CDR3 region is CASTPDRLFRPQHF. In DNA form, the CDR3 reads TGTGCCAGCACCCCGGACAGATTGTTTCGGCCCCAGCATTTT.

This clonotype has at least ten counts. The genes are TRBV7-2 and TRBJ1-6; D is ambiguous. The CDR3 covers 15 residues. Trimming pared 6 bases from V and 5 bases from J, leaving 14 bases between. The germline V gene encodes CDR1 SGHTA and CDR2 FQGNSA. For the CDR3, the DNA is TGTGCCAGCAGGGAACCGGGCCCAAATAATTCACCCCTCCACTTT. As protein: CASREPGPNNSPLHF.

This clonotype was detected a few times. The J gene is TRBJ2-3, the V gene TRBV4-3; TRBD2 matches 9 bases. Germline CDR1 and CDR2: LGHNA and YSLEER. Trimming at V came to 3 bases and at J to 4 bases, leaving 8 bases not matched to a gene. The CDR3 is 16 residues long. CDR3 bases: TGCGCCAGCAGCCAGTTTACTAGCGGGTCCCCAGATACGCAGTATTTT. Its translation: CASSQFTSGSPDTQYF.

The V and J genes are TRBV7-3 and TRBJ2-3, with 10 bases lining up with TRBD2. The CDR3 has 16 amino acids. Germline V gives CDR1 SGHTA, CDR2 FQGTGA. Trimming cost V 6 bases and J 1 base; bases outside gene matches: 7. CDR3 DNA sequence: TGTGCCAGCAGTAAAAGCGGGAGGGCGGGCACAGATACGCAGTATTTT. This encodes CASSKSGRAGTDTQYF.

In this sample, this clonotype turned up many times. The CDR3 loop is CASSPGVQASTQYF. The CDR3 coding sequence is TGTGCCAGCTCACCCGGGGTACAGGCATCAACGCAGTATTTT. The chain links TRBV18 to TRBJ2-3; D is possibly TRBD1 or TRBD2 (5 bases each). The CDR3 is made up of 14 amino acids. Trimming shortened V by 3 bases and J by 9 bases, and 16 bases separated the two germline ends. Per the germline V gene, CDR1 is KGHSH and CDR2 is LQKENI.

This clonotype was observed at least ten times. The genes are TRBV4-2 and TRBJ2-3, with D possibly TRBD2 on 6 matching bases. The germline CDR1 and CDR2 sequences are LGHNA and YNFKEQ. With 0 bases removed from V and 4 bases from J, the gap between germline ends came to 23 bases. The length of the CDR3 is 19 residues. The CDR3: CASSQEINFGGMGADTQYF. The CDR3, as DNA: TGTGCCAGCAGCCAAGAGATCAACTTTGGCGGGATGGGTGCAGATACGCAGTATTTT.

The V and J genes are TRBV10-3 and TRBJ2-5, with TRBD1 matching over 7 bases. Germline V CDR1 and CDR2: ENHRY, SYGVKD. The CDR3 length is 14 residues. With 5 bases clipped from V and 4 bases from J, the junction kept 7 bases outside the gene matches. The CDR3 bases are TGTGCCATCAGTTCCGCGACAGGGCGAGAGACCCAGTACTTC. It specifies CAISSATGRETQYF.

The chain combines TRBV29-1 with TRBJ2-7, with 7 positions matching TRBD1. After removal of 5 bases from V and 3 bases from J, the junction contained 7 bases not matched to a gene. This CDR3 has 13 amino acids. Per germline, CDR1 SQVTM and CDR2 ANQGSEA. The CDR3 sequence: CSVLTDRSYEQYF. The CDR3 nucleotides are TGCAGCGTTCTCACGGACAGGAGCTACGAGCAGTACTTC.

The chain employs TRBV28 and TRBJ1-5; D is perhaps TRBD1 (6 bases). The V and J ends lost 4 bases and 7 bases respectively, with 14 bases between them. Germline CDR1 reads MDHEN; CDR2 reads SYDVKM. The CDR3 loop spans 14 amino acids. The CDR3 DNA reads TGTGCCAGCAGTTCCCGCCTTAGGGGGCAGCCCCAGCATTTT. Protein product: CASSSRLRGQPQHF.

This clonotype was counted ten times or more. The chain has TRBV2 and TRBJ1-5, with a weak D call TRBD1 (6 bases). V lost 7 bases and J 2 bases, leaving 15 bases between the germline ends. CDR1 and CDR2 from the germline V gene are SNHLY and FYNNEI. This CDR3 contains 15 residues. As DNA, the CDR3 is TGTGCCAGCACGAGGGGGGATACTCGCAATCAGCCCCAGCATTTT. It specifies CASTRGDTRNQPQHF.

A remark on this clonotype: A much larger clone lies one base from this, so it may be a read error. The chain joins TRBV24-1 to TRBJ2-3, with TRBD1 identical over 9 bases. J was trimmed by 6 bases and V by 5 bases; bases with no gene match: 11. Germline CDR1 and CDR2: KGHDR and SFDVKD. There are 16 residues in the CDR3. The CDR3 DNA sequence: TGTGCCACCAGTGGTCCTGGGACAGGGCGGACGGATACGCAGTATTTT. Translated: CATSGPGTGRTDTQYF.

This chain connects TRBV4-1 to TRBJ1-5; 10 bases map to TRBD1. CDR1 and CDR2 from the germline V gene are MGHRA and YSYEKL. The CDR3 runs 16 residues. The V segment lost 0 bases and the J segment 6 bases; nucleotides outside the gene matches: 5. CDR3 in amino acids: CASSQERTGGVQPQHF. The CDR3 DNA is TGCGCCAGCAGCCAAGAGCGGACAGGGGGGGTTCAGCCCCAGCATTTT.

This clonotype was counted only a few times. The V and J genes are TRBV24-1 and TRBJ1-5, with a tentative D call TRBD1 (6 bases). Germline V gene sequence: CDR1 KGHDR, CDR2 SFDVKD. The CDR3 length is 16 residues. Trimming stripped 3 bases from V and 10 bases from J, with 21 bases between. CDR3 loop: CATSDHAAGGPGPQHF. CDR3 bases: TGTGCCACCAGTGATCACGCCGCTGGGGGGCCGGGACCCCAGCATTTT.

This clonotype appeared once. The chain employs TRBV20-1 and TRBJ2-5, with TRBD2 identical over 7 bases. There are 16 residues in the CDR3. After removal of 0 bases from V and 1 base from J, the junction contained 8 bases not matched to a gene. CDR1 is DFQATT, CDR2 SNEGSKA, per germline (reference sequence). The CDR3 is CSARDALGGGQETQYF. The CDR3 nucleotides are TGCAGTGCTAGAGATGCGTTGGGGGGGGGCCAAGAGACCCAGTACTTC.

A few counts support this clonotype. The chain recombines TRBV12-3 or TRBV12-4 with TRBJ1-5; TRBD1 aligns across 8 bases. The CDR3 totals 16 residues. V gave up 7 bases and J gave up 3 bases; unmatched junction bases: 11. CDR3 region: CASIRTRTGNNQPQHF. The CDR3 nucleotides read TGTGCCAGCATTCGGACGAGGACAGGGAACAATCAGCCCCAGCATTTT.

This clonotype was recorded many times. V and J are TRBV5-6 and TRBJ1-2; no reliable D call. Germline assignment: CDR1 SGHDT and CDR2 YYEEEE. V lost 0 bases, J lost 8 bases, and 14 bases lay in between. The CDR3 loop spans 14 amino acids. Here the CDR3 DNA reads TGTGCCAGCAGCTTGGGGAGCGGGTTCGGAGGCTACACCTTC. Translated: CASSLGSGFGGYTF.

J is TRBJ1-1 and V is TRBV7-2, with 7 positions matching TRBD1. The ends lost 7 bases at V and 3 bases at J; junction bases unmatched: 14. Germline CDR1 is SGHTA and CDR2 is FQGNSA. The CDR3 consists of 16 residues. The CDR3 spells CASNLGRTGGDTEAFF. The CDR3, as DNA: TGTGCCAGCAACTTGGGTCGGACAGGCGGGGACACTGAAGCTTTCTTT.

Concerning this clonotype: Just one base apart from a much larger clone, this may be a read error. V usage is TRBV6-2 or TRBV6-3 and J usage is TRBJ2-1; maybe TRBD1 (6 bases). Germline V CDR1 and CDR2: MNHEY, SVGEGT. V was clipped by 2 bases and J by 10 bases, with 18 bases between them. CDR3 length equals 15 residues. The CDR3 nucleotides are TGTGCCAGCAGTTACACGGCAAGGGGGAATGGGGAGCAGTTCTTC. Translation gives CASSYTARGNGEQFF.

This clonotype has a handful of counts. CDR3 sequence: CASRDPTNGRPEQFF. In nucleotides, the CDR3 is TGTGCCAGTAGAGACCCGACTAACGGGAGGCCTGAGCAGTTCTTC. The V gene is TRBV19, the J gene TRBJ2-1, with TRBD2 matching over 7 bases. V trimming: 6 bases; J trimming: 9 bases; junction bases outside the gene matches: 14. This CDR3 has 15 amino acids. Germline CDR1 and CDR2: LNHDA and SQIVND (reference sequence).

This clonotype was counted ten times or more. This chain joins TRBV7-6 and TRBJ2-7, with 9 bases that match TRBD1. Germline loops: CDR1 SGHVS, CDR2 FNYEAQ. The CDR3 is 16 residues long. V was pared by 1 base and J by 2 bases, with 6 bases of the junction left unmatched. The CDR3 loop reads CASSLVQGALTYEQYF. The CDR3 DNA follows: TGTGCCAGCAGCTTAGTACAGGGGGCGCTCACCTACGAGCAGTACTTC.

The chain combines TRBV7-8 with TRBJ2-7, with TRBD2 identical over 13 bases. V gave up 6 bases and J gave up 7 bases; unmatched junction bases: 6. The germline gives CDR1 SGHVS, CDR2 FQNEAQ. The CDR3 has 14 residues. The CDR3 sequence: CASSRTSGSSEQYF. The CDR3 DNA reads as TGTGCCAGCAGTCGGACTAGCGGGAGCTCTGAGCAGTACTTC.

At least ten counts were recorded for this clonotype. The V gene is TRBV12-3 or TRBV12-4, the J gene TRBJ1-1; the D is unclear. CDR3 length: 11 residues. V lost 4 bases to trimming and J lost 3 bases, with 3 bases between them. The CDR3, as DNA: TGTGCCAGCAGTTCCGACACTGAAGCTTTCTTT. This sequence encodes CASSSDTEAFF.